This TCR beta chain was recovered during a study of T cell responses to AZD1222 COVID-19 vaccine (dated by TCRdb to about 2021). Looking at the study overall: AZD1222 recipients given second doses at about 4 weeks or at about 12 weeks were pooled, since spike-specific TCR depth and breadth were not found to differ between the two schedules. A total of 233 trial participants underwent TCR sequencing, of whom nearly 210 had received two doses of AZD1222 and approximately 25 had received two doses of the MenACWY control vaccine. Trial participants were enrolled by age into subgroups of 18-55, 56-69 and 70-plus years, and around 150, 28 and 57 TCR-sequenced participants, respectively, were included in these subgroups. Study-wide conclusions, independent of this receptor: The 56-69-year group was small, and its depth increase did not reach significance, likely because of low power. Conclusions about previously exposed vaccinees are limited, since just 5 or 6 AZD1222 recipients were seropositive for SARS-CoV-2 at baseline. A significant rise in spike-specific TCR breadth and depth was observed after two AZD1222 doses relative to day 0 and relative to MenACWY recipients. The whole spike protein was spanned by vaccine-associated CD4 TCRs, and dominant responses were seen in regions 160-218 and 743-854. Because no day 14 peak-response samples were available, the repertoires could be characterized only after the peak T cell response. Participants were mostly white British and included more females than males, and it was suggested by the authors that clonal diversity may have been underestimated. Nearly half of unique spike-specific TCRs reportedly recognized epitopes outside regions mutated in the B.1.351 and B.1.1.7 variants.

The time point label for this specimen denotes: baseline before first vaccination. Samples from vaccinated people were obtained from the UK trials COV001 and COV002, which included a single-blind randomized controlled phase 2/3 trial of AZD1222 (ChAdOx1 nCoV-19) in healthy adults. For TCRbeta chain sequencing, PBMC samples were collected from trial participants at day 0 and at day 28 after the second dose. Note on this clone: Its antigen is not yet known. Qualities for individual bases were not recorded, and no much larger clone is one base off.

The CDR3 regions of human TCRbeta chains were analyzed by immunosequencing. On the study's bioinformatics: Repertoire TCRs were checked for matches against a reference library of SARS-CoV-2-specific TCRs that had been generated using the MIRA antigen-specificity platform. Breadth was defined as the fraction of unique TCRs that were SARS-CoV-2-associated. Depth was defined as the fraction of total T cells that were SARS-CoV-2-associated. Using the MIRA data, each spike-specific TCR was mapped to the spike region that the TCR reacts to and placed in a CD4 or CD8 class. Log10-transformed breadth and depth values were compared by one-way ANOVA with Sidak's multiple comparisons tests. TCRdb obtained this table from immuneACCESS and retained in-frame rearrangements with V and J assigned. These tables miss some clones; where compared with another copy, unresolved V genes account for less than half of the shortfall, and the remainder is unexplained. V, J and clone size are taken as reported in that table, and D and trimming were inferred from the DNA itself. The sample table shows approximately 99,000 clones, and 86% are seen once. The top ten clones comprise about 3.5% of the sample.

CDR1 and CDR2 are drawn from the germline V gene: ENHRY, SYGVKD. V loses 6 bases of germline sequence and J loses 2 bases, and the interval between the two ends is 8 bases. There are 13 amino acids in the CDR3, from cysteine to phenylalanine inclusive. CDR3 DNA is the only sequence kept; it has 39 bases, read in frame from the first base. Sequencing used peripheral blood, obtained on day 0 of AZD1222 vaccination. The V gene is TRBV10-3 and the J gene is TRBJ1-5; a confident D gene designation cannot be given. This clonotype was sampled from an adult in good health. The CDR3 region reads CAISGTGNQPQHF. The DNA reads TGTGCCATCAGCGGCACGGGCAATCAGCCCCAGCATTTT.